This passage covers 14 T cell receptor beta chains from one sample sequenced in a study of multiple sclerosis patients with progressive multifocal leukoencephalopathy. The time point is: around six months of natalizumab therapy. Produced via immunoSEQ multiplex PCR; TCRdb's table is partial and in-frame only. The repertoire consists of under 30,000 clones, with nearly 90% occurring once and the leading ten covering over 1.2%. Sequenced here: PBMCs, sampled from a patient treated with natalizumab. All receptors come from a human donor with multiple sclerosis.

The chain carries TRBV20-1 and TRBJ1-4; D is perhaps TRBD1 (5 bases). The CDR3 runs 11 residues. Germline V CDR1 and CDR2: DFQATT, SNEGSKA (reference sequence). CDR3 DNA sequence: TGCAGCGCCCCCGAGGGGGAAAAACTGTTTTTT. Its protein product is CSAPEGEKLFF.

The chain carries TRBV4-1 and TRBJ2-1; no firm D call. The CDR3 contains 14 residues. Between the trimmed V and J ends, which lost 0 bases and 8 bases, there was a span of 11 bases. The germline V gene has CDR1 MGHRA and CDR2 YSYEKL. The CDR3 DNA sequence: TGCGCCAGCAGCCAAGAGACCTCTCGCGATGAGCAGTTCTTC. Encoded protein: CASSQETSRDEQFF.

The chain combines TRBV7-2 with TRBJ2-7, with 7 nucleotides matching TRBD1. The CDR3 contains 15 residues. Germline values: CDR1 SGHTA, CDR2 FQGNSA. V trimming: 1 base; J trimming: 6 bases; junction bases outside the gene matches: 9. This CDR3 is CASSLDRGSSAEQYF. CDR3 DNA: TGTGCCAGCAGCTTAGACAGGGGCTCGAGCGCCGAGCAGTACTTC.

This rearrangement joins TRBV2 to TRBJ2-7; tentative D call: TRBD1 (5 bases). Germline V gives CDR1 SNHLY, CDR2 FYNNEI. V was pared by 5 bases and J by 4 bases, with 9 bases between. The CDR3 is made up of 12 amino acids. CDR3 region: CASSTDSYEQYF. In DNA form, the CDR3 reads TGTGCCAGCAGTACTGACAGTTACGAGCAGTACTTC.

This clone was counted a few times. J is TRBJ1-1 and V is TRBV6-6; no firm D call. The germline V gene has CDR1 MNHNY and CDR2 SVGAGI (reference sequence). The CDR3 totals 13 residues. The V and J ends lost 5 bases and 5 bases respectively, with 12 bases between them. CDR3 amino acids: CASSPGGRTEAFF. DNA of the CDR3: TGTGCCAGCAGTCCCGGAGGGCGGACTGAAGCTTTCTTT.

V is TRBV19 and J is TRBJ2-1; D gene ambiguous. Germline CDR1 and CDR2: LNHDA and SQIVND (reference sequence). This CDR3 is 16 amino acids long. Trimming left V 4 bases short and J 1 base short, with 14 bases between. The CDR3 DNA is TGTGCCAGTAGTACTCGACGATCTCCTTCCTACAATGAGCAGTTCTTC. Its protein is CASSTRRSPSYNEQFF. Combining the CDR3 with reference TRBV19 and TRBJ2-1 gives the whole variable domain DGGITQSPKYLFRKEGQNVTLSCEQNLNHDAMYWYRQDPGQGLRLIYYSQIVNDFQKGDIAEGYSVSREKKESFPLTVTSAQKNPTAFYLCASSTRRSPSYNEQFFGPGTRLTVL.

The chain has TRBV5-1 and TRBJ2-2; perhaps D is TRBD1 or TRBD2 (5 bases each). Between the trimmed V and J ends, which lost 0 bases and 5 bases, there was a span of 11 bases. The CDR3 sequence is 15 residues long. The germline V gene encodes CDR1 SGHRS and CDR2 YFSETQ. The chain's CDR3 is CASSLEPGRTGELFF. Written as DNA, the CDR3 is TGCGCCAGCAGCTTGGAGCCGGGACGGACCGGGGAGCTGTTTTTT.

The chain carries TRBV7-8 and TRBJ2-2, with 8 bases fitting TRBD1. The CDR3 contains 17 residues. After removal of 4 bases from V and 7 bases from J, the junction contained 14 bases not matched to a gene. Germline loops: CDR1 SGHVS, CDR2 FQNEAQ. CDR3 DNA sequence: TGTGCCAGCAGCTCCCGACAGGGGAAGGTTCAGGGCGGGGAGCTGTTTTTT. Protein: CASSSRQGKVQGGELFF.

The chain is built from TRBV30 and TRBJ2-7, with D perhaps matching TRBD1 (6 bases). V was shortened by 3 bases and J by 6 bases, with 12 bases between the two germline ends. The CDR3 contains 12 residues. CDR1 GTSNPN and CDR2 SVGIG come from the germline V gene (reference sequence). CDR3 sequence reads: CAWSPTGLEQYF. CDR3 in DNA: TGTGCCTGGAGCCCAACAGGGCTCGAGCAGTACTTC.

This clone was seen just once. The chain has TRBV7-9 and TRBJ1-4; no firm D call. There are 14 residues in the CDR3. V gave up 1 base and J gave up 5 bases, with 8 bases separating them. Germline V gives CDR1 SEHNR, CDR2 FQNEAQ (reference sequence). In DNA form, the CDR3 reads TGTGCCAGCAGCTTAGTGGGCCTAAATGAAAAACTGTTTTTT. Amino acid sequence: CASSLVGLNEKLFF.

The chain employs TRBV11-2 and TRBJ2-1, with 8 bases that match TRBD2. CDR3 length equals 15 residues. Germline CDR1 SGHAT, CDR2 FQNNGV. The V segment lost 4 bases and the J segment 4 bases; nucleotides outside the gene matches: 6. The CDR3 spells CASSYGLAAYNEQFF. CDR3 nucleotides: TGTGCCAGCAGCTACGGACTAGCTGCTTACAATGAGCAGTTCTTC.

The chain couples TRBV5-6 to TRBJ2-1; 14 positions match TRBD2. V shed 4 bases, J shed 8 bases, and the junction held 5 bases outside the gene matches. The length of the CDR3 is 15 residues. Germline assignment: CDR1 SGHDT and CDR2 YYEEEE. The CDR3 is CASSPRTSGRYEQFF. The CDR3 DNA sequence: TGTGCCAGCAGCCCCAGGACTAGCGGGAGGTATGAGCAGTTCTTC.

With regard to this clone: A junction end diverges from the germline sequence, so it may reflect a read error. The chain links TRBV7-2 to TRBJ1-4; D perhaps matches TRBD1 (5 bases). The CDR3 has 15 amino acids. CDR1 is SGHTA, CDR2 FQGNSA, per germline. CDR3 protein: CASSPWGKTNEKLVF. Written as DNA, the CDR3 is TGTGCCAGCAGCCCCTGGGGCAAGACTAATGAAAAACTGGTTTTT. The full variable domain, with the rest looked up from reference TRBV7-2 and TRBJ1-4, is GAGVSQSPSNKVTEKGKDVELRCDPISGHTALYWYRQSLGQGLEFLIYFQGNSAPDKSGLPSDRFSAERTGGSVSTLTIQRTQQEDSAVYLCASSPWGKTNEKLVFGSGTQLSVL.

This clone was picked up one time. The chain couples TRBV30 to TRBJ2-1; TRBD2 matches 11 bases. Germline-derived CDR1 and CDR2 are GTSNPN and SVGIG (reference sequence). The CDR3 spans 14 residues. V lost 1 base to trimming and J lost 9 bases; unmatched junction nucleotides: 5. In DNA, the CDR3 is TGTGCCTGGAGTGGCGGACTAGCGGGCACTGAGCAGTTCTTC. It translates to CAWSGGLAGTEQFF.